This T cell receptor beta chain is drawn from a study of cytotoxic CD8 clonotypes in ibrutinib-treated CLL. Germline loops: CDR1 SGHVS, CDR2 FNYEAQ. Unmatched junction bases numbered 4, after V lost 0 bases and J lost 2 bases. This CDR3 region has 16 residues. Measured with immunoSEQ multiplex PCR; TCRdb has only the in-frame clones, and not every one. The sample has tens of thousands of clones; roughly two thirds are singletons. The sequence came from a human donor with chronic lymphocytic leukemia. Sample: PBMCs, taken before ibrutinib treatment. The chain uses TRBV7-6 and TRBJ2-7; the match to TRBD1 covers 10 bases. CDR3 region: CASSLATGGFPYEQYF. For the CDR3, the DNA is TGTGCCAGCAGCTTAGCGACAGGGGGCTTTCCCTACGAGCAGTACTTC.